These 5 T cell receptor beta chains were sequenced from one sample in a study of blood T cell repertoires in COVID-19. Sequencing used immunoSEQ multiplex PCR; TCRdb keeps in-frame clones, though not all of them. Here the sample spans about 210,000 clones, about 89% being singletons. The sample comprised peripheral blood. Every receptor here comes from a woman between 35 and 50 years old with acute or convalescent COVID-19.

This clone was seen only once. The chain links TRBV29-1 to TRBJ2-4; D gene ambiguous. CDR1 is SQVTM, CDR2 ANQGSEA, per germline. The germline V and J ends were trimmed by 2 bases and 1 base, with 6 bases remaining between them. CDR3 size: 13 residues. The CDR3 is CSVEIGAKNIQYF. The CDR3 DNA is TGCAGCGTTGAAATCGGGGCCAAAAACATTCAGTACTTC.

This chain connects TRBV6-5 to TRBJ1-4; no clear D. The CDR3 is 12 amino acids. Germline CDR1 MNHEY, CDR2 SVGAGI. The ends were cut back, 5 bases at V and 7 bases at J, with 8 bases in the middle. The CDR3 region is CASSSPGEKLFF. The CDR3 DNA sequence: TGTGCCAGCAGTAGTCCAGGTGAAAAACTGTTTTTT.

The V and J genes are TRBV10-1 and TRBJ2-5, with 10 bases lining up with TRBD1. The V gene's germline CDR1 is WNHNN and CDR2 SYGVQD (reference sequence). Germline trimming cut 8 bases from V and 2 bases from J; bases unmatched to any gene: 14. The CDR3 totals 17 residues. The CDR3 reads CASCPVPGQGPQETQYF. For the CDR3, the DNA is TGCGCCAGCTGCCCTGTACCGGGACAGGGGCCTCAAGAGACCCAGTACTTC.

The chain joins TRBV7-9 to TRBJ2-4; weak D call: TRBD1 (6 bases). The CDR3 runs to 12 residues. CDR1 and CDR2 from the germline V gene are SEHNR and FQNEAQ (reference sequence). V gave up 5 bases and J gave up 15 bases, with 17 bases separating them. CDR3 DNA sequence: TGTGCCAGCAGCCGTCCTACAGGGCAGAGGTACTTC. Its translation is CASSRPTGQRYF.

V gene TRBV18 combines with J gene TRBJ1-1; weak D call: TRBD1 (6 bases). In germline, CDR1 is KGHSH, CDR2 LQKENI. CDR3 size: 14 residues. V was trimmed by 3 bases and J by 2 bases, leaving 10 bases between them. CDR3 in amino acids: CASSPPGVNTEAFF. Here the CDR3 DNA reads TGTGCCAGCTCACCCCCAGGGGTTAACACTGAAGCTTTCTTT.